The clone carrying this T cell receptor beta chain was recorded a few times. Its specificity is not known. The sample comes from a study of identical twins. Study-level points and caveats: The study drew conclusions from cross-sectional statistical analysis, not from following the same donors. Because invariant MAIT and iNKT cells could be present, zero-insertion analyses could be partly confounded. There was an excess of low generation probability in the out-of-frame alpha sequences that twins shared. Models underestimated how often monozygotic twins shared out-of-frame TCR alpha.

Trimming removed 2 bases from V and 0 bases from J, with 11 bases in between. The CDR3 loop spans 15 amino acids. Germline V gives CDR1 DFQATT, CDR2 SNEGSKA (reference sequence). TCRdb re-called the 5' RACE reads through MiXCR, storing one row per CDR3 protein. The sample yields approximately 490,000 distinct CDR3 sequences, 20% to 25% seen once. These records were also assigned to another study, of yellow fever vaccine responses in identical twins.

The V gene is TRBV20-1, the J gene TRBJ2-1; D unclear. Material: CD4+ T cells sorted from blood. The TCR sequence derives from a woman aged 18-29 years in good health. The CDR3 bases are TGCAGTGCTAGATCCTACAAGAGCTCCTACAATGAGCAGTTCTTC. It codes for CSARSYKSSYNEQFF.